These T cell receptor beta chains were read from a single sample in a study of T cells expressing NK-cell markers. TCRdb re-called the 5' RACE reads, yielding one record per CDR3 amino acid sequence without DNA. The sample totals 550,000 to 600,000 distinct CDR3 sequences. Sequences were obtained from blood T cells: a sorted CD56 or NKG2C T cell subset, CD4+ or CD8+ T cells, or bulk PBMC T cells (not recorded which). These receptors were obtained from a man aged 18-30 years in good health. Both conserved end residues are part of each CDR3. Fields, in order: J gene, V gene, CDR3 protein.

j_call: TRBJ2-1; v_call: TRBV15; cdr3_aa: CATSREAASSYNEQFF
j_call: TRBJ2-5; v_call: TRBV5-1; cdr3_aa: CASSRRTLAGGPGETQYF
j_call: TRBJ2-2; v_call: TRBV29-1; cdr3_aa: CSVIKRTGQAAGELFF
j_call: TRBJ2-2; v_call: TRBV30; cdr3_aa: CAWSGGGGELFF
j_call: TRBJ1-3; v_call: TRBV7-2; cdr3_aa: CASSFGVIGSRSGNTIYF
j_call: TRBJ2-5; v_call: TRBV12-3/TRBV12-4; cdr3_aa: CASSGDSSTRETQYF
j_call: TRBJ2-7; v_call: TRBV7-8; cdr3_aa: CASSFPREEEGQGEDEQYF
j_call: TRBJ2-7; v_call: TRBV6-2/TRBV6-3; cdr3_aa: CASSYVSLDEQYF
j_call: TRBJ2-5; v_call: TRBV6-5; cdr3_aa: CASSSRRVWETQYF
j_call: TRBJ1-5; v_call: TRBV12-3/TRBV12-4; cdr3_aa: CASSLRSGPQPQHF
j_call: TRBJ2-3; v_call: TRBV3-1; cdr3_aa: CASSQDFDEAQYF
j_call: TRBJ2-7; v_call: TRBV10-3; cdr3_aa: CAISVAEGAYEQYF
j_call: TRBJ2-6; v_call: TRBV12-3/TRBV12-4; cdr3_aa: CASTRSGGSGANVLTF
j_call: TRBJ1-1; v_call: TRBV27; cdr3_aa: CASTPWEGNTEAFF
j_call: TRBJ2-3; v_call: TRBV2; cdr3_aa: CASTHSGTSTDTQYF
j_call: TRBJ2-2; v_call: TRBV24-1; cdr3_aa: CATSDTRQANTGELFF
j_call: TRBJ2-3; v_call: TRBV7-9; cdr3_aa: CASSFSGLAGASTQYF
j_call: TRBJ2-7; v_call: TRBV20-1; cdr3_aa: CSAIRITGSYSWGPYEQYF
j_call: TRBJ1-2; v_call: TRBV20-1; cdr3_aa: CSANPGGLNYGYTF
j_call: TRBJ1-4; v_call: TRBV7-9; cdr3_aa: CASSLGSPKLFF
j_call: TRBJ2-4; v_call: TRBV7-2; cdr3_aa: CASSSDRVKNIQYF
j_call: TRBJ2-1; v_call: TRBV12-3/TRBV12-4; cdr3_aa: CASSNKRNNEQFF
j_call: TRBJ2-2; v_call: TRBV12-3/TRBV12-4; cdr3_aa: CASRLLSPGELFF
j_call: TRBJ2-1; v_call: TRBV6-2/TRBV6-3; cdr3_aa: CASSYIPSGGRDNEQFF
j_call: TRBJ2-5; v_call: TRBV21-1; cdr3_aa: CASVMGQRYQETQYF
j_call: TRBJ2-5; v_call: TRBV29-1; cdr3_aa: CTTQTGETQYF